This T cell receptor (beta chain) emerged from a study of cytomegalovirus exposure and HLA in healthy donors. Germline values: CDR1 GTSNPN, CDR2 SVGIG (reference sequence). The CDR3 is 14 residues long. Trimming took 4 bases from V and 3 from J; bases not matched to a gene: 6. In the case of this clone: The antigen remains undetermined.

Overall study results and limits: TCR beta chain V- and J-gene trimming was linked, in a later analysis, to a missense variant in DCLRE1C.

Use of 60 Vbeta and 13 Jbeta primers characterized the PCR. The protocol was immunoSEQ multiplex PCR, while the TCRdb copy is restricted to in-frame clones and leaves out a portion. The listing records roughly 69,000 clones. Source material: PBMCs. This receptor was taken from a woman aged 25 to 39 in good health and CMV-seronegative. V is TRBV30 and J is TRBJ2-1; 7 bases are a match to TRBD1. For the CDR3, the DNA is TGTGCCTGGAACCGAGGGGACAGCTACAATGAGCAGTTCTTC. Its translation: CAWNRGDSYNEQFF.